The subject of this entry is one TCR beta chain. The target antigen is unknown. Thyroid ultrasound and orbital computed tomography, with clinical symptoms and serum thyroxine and TRAb, informed diagnoses. This specimen comes from a study of T cells in Graves' hyperthyroidism and ophthalmopathy. Study background: Once the initial diagnosis was made, peripheral blood was obtained before any treatment.

Researchers took RNA transcripts and amplified the TCR beta CDR3 regions from them. The TCR CDR3 first-round RT-PCR relied on the HTBI primer set. TCRdb re-called the multiplex PCR reads through MiXCR, storing one row per CDR3 protein. The sample lists more than 300,000 distinct CDR3 sequences, roughly 17% occurring once. Study outcomes and limitations: Ophthalmopathy was distinguished from stable hyperthyroidism by 13 V-J signatures.

V was clipped by 0 bases and J by 7 bases, with 8 bases between them. This CDR3 spans 13 amino acids. Germline-derived CDR1 and CDR2 are SGHRS and YFSETQ. This clonotype was obtained from a woman in her 30s with Graves' hyperthyroidism that later progressed to Graves' ophthalmopathy. Sequencing was performed on blood. The rearrangement uses TRBV5-1 and TRBJ2-1, with a weak D call TRBD2 (5 bases). Written as DNA, the CDR3 is TGCGCCAGCAGCTTGGTACTAGTAAATGAGCAGTTCTTC. This sequence encodes CASSLVLVNEQFF.